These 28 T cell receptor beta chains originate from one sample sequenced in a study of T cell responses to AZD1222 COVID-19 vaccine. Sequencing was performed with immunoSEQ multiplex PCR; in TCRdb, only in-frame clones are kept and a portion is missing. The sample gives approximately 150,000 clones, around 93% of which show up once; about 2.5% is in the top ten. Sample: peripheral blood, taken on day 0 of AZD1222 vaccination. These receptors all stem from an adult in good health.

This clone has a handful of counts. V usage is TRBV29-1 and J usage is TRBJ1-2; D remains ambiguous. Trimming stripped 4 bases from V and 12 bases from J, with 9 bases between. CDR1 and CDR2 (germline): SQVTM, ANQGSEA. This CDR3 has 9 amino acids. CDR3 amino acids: CSVAQAHTF. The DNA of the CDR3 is TGCAGCGTTGCTCAAGCCCACACCTTC.

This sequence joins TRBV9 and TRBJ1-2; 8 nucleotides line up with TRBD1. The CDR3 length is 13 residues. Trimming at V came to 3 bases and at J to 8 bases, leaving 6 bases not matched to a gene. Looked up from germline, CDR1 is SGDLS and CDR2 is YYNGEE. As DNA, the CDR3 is TGTGCCAGCAGCGCTTTGGACAGGGAAGGCTACACCTTC. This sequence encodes CASSALDREGYTF.

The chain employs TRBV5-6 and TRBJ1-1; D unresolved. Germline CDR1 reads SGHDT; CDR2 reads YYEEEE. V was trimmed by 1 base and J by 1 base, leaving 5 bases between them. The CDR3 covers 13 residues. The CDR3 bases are TGTGCCAGCAGCTTGTCCCGGAACACTGAAGCTTTCTTT. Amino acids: CASSLSRNTEAFF.

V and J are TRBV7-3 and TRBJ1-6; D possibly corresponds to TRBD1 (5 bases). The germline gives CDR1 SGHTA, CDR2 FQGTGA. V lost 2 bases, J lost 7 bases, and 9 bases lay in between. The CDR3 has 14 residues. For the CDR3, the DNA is TGTGCCAGCAGCTTATGGGAGGGGAATTCACCCCTCCACTTT. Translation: CASSLWEGNSPLHF.

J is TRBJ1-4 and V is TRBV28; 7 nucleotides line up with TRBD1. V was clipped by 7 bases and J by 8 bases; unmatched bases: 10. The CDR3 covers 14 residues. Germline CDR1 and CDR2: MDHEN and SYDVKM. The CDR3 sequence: CASTTGAEVEKLFF. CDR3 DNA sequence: TGTGCCAGCACCACAGGGGCTGAGGTAGAAAAACTGTTTTTT.

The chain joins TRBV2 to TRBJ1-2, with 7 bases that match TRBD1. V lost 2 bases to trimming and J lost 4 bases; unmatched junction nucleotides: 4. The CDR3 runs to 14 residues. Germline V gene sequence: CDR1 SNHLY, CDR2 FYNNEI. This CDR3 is CASSESAGGYGYTF. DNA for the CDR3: TGTGCCAGCAGTGAATCGGCAGGGGGCTATGGCTACACCTTC.

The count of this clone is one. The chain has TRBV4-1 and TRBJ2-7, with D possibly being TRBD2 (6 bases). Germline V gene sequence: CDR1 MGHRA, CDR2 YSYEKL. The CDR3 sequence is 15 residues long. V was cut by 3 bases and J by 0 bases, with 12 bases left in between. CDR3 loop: CASSQERVSSYEQYF. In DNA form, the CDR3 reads TGCGCCAGCAGCCAGGAGCGGGTGAGCTCCTACGAGCAGTACTTC.

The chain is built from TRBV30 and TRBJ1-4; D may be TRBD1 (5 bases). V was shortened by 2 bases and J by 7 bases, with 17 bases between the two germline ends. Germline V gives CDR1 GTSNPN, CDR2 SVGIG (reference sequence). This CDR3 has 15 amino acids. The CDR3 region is CAWSWTGTTGEKLFF. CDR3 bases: TGTGCCTGGAGTTGGACCGGGACTACGGGTGAAAAACTGTTTTTT.

The chain's CDR3 is CASSFSPGQVGDEQYF. For the CDR3, the DNA is TGTGCCAGCAGCTTCTCTCCGGGACAGGTAGGGGACGAGCAGTACTTC. The chain has TRBV5-6 and TRBJ2-7; 8 positions agree with TRBD1. The length of the CDR3 is 16 residues. Trimming took 2 bases from V and 5 from J; bases not matched to a gene: 12. CDR1 and CDR2 from the germline V gene are SGHDT and YYEEEE.

The chain's CDR3 is CASSNTAGQPQHF. In nucleotides, the CDR3 is TGTGCCAGCAGCAATACGGCTGGCCAGCCCCAGCATTTT. V gene TRBV21-1 combines with J gene TRBJ1-5. TRBV21-1 has pseudogene status. This CDR3 has 13 amino acids.

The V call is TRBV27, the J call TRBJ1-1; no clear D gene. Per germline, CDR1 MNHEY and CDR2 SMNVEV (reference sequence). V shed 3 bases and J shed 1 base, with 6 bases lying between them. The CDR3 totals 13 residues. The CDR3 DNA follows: TGTGCCAGCAGTTTCAACAGGAACACTGAAGCTTTCTTT. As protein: CASSFNRNTEAFF.

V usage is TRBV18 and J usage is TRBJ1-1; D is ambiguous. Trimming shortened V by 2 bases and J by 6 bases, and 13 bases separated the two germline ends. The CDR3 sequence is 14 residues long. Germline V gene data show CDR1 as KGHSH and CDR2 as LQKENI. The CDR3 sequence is CASSPVGKEAEAFF. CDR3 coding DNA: TGTGCCAGCTCACCAGTCGGGAAAGAGGCTGAAGCTTTCTTT.

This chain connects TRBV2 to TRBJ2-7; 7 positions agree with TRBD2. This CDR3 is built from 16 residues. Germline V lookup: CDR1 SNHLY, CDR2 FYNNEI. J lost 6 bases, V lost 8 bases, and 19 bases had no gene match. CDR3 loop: CASGEPRDYLGGEQYF. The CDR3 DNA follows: TGTGCCAGCGGCGAACCTAGGGACTACCTTGGAGGCGAGCAGTACTTC.

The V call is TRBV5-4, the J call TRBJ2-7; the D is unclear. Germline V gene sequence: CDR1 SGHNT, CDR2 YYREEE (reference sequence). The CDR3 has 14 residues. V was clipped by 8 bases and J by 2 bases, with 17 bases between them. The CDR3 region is CASAFGVGPYEQYF. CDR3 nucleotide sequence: TGTGCCAGTGCCTTTGGTGTTGGGCCCTACGAGCAGTACTTC.

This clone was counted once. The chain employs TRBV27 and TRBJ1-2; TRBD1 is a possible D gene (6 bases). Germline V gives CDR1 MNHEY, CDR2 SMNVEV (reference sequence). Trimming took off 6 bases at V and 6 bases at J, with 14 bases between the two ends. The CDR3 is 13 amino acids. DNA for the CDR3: TGTGCCAGCAGGTTAAGGGGGGGTAATGGCTACACCTTC. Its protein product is CASRLRGGNGYTF.

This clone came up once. CDR3 bases: TGTGCCAGCAGCTCCCGACAAGGTCAGCCCCAGCATTTT. This gives the protein CASSSRQGQPQHF. The genes are TRBV7-2 and TRBJ1-5; D ambiguous. This CDR3 contains 13 residues. Trimming took off 4 bases at V and 6 bases at J, with 10 bases between the two ends. CDR1 and CDR2 from the germline V gene are SGHTA and FQGNSA.

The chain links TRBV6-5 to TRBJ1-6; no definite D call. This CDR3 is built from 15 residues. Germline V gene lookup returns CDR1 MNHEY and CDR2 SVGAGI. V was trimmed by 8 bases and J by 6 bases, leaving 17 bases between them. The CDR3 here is CASRTGVWANSPLHF. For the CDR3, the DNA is TGTGCCAGCCGTACTGGTGTCTGGGCTAATTCACCCCTCCACTTT.

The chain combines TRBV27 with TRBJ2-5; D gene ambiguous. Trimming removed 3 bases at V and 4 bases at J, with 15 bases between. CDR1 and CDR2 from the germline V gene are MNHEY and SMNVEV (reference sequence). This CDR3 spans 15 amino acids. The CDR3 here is CASSLGGPSAETQYF. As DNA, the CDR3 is TGTGCCAGCAGTTTGGGCGGACCTTCGGCAGAGACCCAGTACTTC.

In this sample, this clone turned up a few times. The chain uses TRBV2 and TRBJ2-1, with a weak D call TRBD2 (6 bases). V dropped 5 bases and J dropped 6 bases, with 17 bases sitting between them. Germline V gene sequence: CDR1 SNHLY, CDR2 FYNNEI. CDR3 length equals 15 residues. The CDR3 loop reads CASSPPQLAPNEQFF. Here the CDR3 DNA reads TGTGCCAGCAGTCCCCCTCAACTAGCCCCCAATGAGCAGTTCTTC.

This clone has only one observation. The CDR3 nucleotides are TGTGCCAGCTCAGGTCAGTTCAATCAGCCCCAGCATTTT. This translates into CASSGQFNQPQHF. The rearrangement links TRBV18 to TRBJ1-5; no clear D gene. The CDR3 length is 13 residues. From germline, CDR1 is KGHSH and CDR2 LQKENI. The V and J ends lost 5 bases and 3 bases respectively, with 8 bases between them.

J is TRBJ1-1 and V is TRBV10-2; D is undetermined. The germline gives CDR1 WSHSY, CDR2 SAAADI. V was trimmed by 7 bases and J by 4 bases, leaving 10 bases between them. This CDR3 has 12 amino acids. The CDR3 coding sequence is TGCGCCAGCAAGGACGGAGTCACTGAAGCTTTCTTT. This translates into CASKDGVTEAFF.

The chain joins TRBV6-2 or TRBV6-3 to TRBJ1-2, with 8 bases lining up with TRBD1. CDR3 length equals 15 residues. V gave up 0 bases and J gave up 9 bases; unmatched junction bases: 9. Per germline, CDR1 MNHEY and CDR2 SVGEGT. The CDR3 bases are TGTGCCAGCAGTTACTCATCTGGACAGGGAATCCGCTACACCTTC. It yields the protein CASSYSSGQGIRYTF.

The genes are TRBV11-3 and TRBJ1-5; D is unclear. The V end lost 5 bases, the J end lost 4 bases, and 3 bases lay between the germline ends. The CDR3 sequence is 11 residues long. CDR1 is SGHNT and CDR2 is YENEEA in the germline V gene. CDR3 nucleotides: TGTGCCAGCAGCCGAAATCAGCCCCAGCATTTT. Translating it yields CASSRNQPQHF.

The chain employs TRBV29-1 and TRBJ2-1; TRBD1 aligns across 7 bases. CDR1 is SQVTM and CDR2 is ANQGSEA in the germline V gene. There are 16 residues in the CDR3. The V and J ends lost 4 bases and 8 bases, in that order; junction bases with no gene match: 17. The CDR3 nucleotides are TGCAGCGTTGTCCTGGGAGACCGACAGGGTAGCGATGAGCAGTTCTTC. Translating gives CSVVLGDRQGSDEQFF.

The CDR3 protein is CASSVRGGLHSPLHF. CDR3 nucleotide sequence: TGTGCCAGCAGTGTCCGCGGGGGTCTACATTCACCCCTCCACTTT. The genes are TRBV6-2 or TRBV6-3 and TRBJ1-6; D is possibly TRBD1 (5 bases). V was shortened by 5 bases and J by 8 bases, with 16 bases between the two germline ends. Germline assignment: CDR1 MNHEY and CDR2 SVGEGT. The CDR3 contains 15 residues.

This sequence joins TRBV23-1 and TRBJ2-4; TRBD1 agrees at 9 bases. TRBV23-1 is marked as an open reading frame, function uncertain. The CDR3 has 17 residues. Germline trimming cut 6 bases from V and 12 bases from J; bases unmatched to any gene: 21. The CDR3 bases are TGCGCCAGCAGCCACCGGGACAGGGAGAGGGTTCGGGGTACTCAGTACTTC. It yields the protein CASSHRDRERVRGTQYF.

This chain's CDR3 is CASSGPPDSYGYTF. DNA of the CDR3: TGTGCCAGCAGTGGTCCCCCGGATAGTTATGGCTACACCTTC. The V call is TRBV2, the J call TRBJ1-2; D uncertain. The CDR3 spans 14 residues. Trimming took 4 bases from V and 5 from J, leaving 14 bases between them. Germline-derived CDR1 and CDR2 are SNHLY and FYNNEI.

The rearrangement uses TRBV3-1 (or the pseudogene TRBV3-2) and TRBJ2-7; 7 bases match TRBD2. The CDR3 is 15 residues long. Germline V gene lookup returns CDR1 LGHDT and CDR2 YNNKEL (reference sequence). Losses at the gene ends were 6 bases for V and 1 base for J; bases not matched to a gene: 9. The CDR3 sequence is CASRVSSGPSYEQYF. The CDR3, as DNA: TGTGCCAGCAGAGTCTCTAGCGGACCATCCTACGAGCAGTACTTC.